Sequencing of this TCR beta chain was carried out in a study of blood T cell repertoires in COVID-19. This CDR3 is built from 16 residues. V shed 5 bases and J 6 bases; nucleotides not matched to a gene: 13. The V gene's germline CDR1 is SGHVS and CDR2 FNYEAQ. Using immunoSEQ multiplex PCR, the repertoire was profiled, and TCRdb retains in-frame clones only, with some absent. The sample includes about 220,000 clones, 75% to 90% of them seen just once. In its sample, this clone was seen a few times. The genes are TRBV7-6 and TRBJ2-7; the match to TRBD2 covers 10 bases. This clonotype was obtained from a woman aged 18-35 years in a cohort exposed to, infected with or recovered from COVID-19 (not recorded which). The sequencing sample was made of PBMCs or T cells enriched from blood (not recorded which). CDR3 in amino acids: CASSKTLAGAPGEQYF. The DNA for the CDR3 is TGTGCCAGCAGCAAGACTCTAGCGGGGGCCCCCGGCGAGCAGTACTTC.